The rows below give T cell receptor beta chains drawn from one sample of a study of OX40 agonist ivuxolimab in advanced cancers. The assay was immunoSEQ multiplex PCR, and TCRdb's table has in-frame clones only and misses some. The sample shows about 67,000 clones, about 85% of them seen only once. The sequenced sample was CD4+ or CD8+ T cells sorted from blood, obtained in a trial of the OX40 agonist ivuxolimab. Receptor source: an adult with an advanced solid tumor such as melanoma, head and neck, liver or kidney cancer. CDR3s include the opening cysteine and the closing phenylalanine or tryptophan. The order of the fields is J gene, V gene, D gene, clone size, CDR3 DNA, CDR3 protein. A D gene is named only where the DNA matches it firmly. Size is omitted from some rows. Given values are once, few, many or a class for expanded clones.

j_call: TRBJ2-7
v_call: TRBV6-1
d_call: TRBD2
clone_size: NA
cdr3_nt: TGTGCCAGCAGTGGAAGACTAGCGGGAGTGATATACGAGCAGTACTTC
cdr3_aa: CASSGRLAGVIYEQYF

j_call: TRBJ1-1
v_call: TRBV18
d_call: NA
clone_size: NA
cdr3_nt: TGTGCCAGCTCACCGTCTTTAGGAGAGGGGGGGATCTTCTTT
cdr3_aa: CASSPSLGEGGIFF

j_call: TRBJ2-5
v_call: TRBV6-1
d_call: NA
clone_size: NA
cdr3_nt: TGTGCCAGCAGTGCCCGTCTGGAGACCCAGTACTTC
cdr3_aa: CASSARLETQYF

j_call: TRBJ2-1
v_call: TRBV19
d_call: TRBD1
clone_size: NA
cdr3_nt: TGTGCCAGTAGTATAGTTGGGACAGGGGGCTGGAATGAGCAGTTCTTC
cdr3_aa: CASSIVGTGGWNEQFF

j_call: TRBJ2-3
v_call: TRBV4-2
d_call: NA
clone_size: NA
cdr3_nt: TGTGCCAGCAGCCAAGAAGGGGGGGCCCCCACAGATACGCAGTATTTT
cdr3_aa: CASSQEGGAPTDTQYF

j_call: TRBJ1-3
v_call: TRBV4-3
d_call: NA
clone_size: NA
cdr3_nt: TGCGCCAGCAGCGCCCGGGACAAGAGCTCTGGAAACACCATATATTTT
cdr3_aa: CASSARDKSSGNTIYF

j_call: TRBJ1-2
v_call: TRBV6-1
d_call: NA
clone_size: NA
cdr3_nt: TGTGCCATCCAGGACAGCACTAACTATGGCTACACCTTC
cdr3_aa: CAIQDSTNYGYTF

j_call: TRBJ1-1
v_call: TRBV7-2
d_call: NA
clone_size: NA
cdr3_nt: TGTGCCAGCAGCTTAGCGGGACAAATGAACACTGAAGCTTTCTTT
cdr3_aa: CASSLAGQMNTEAFF

j_call: TRBJ1-2
v_call: TRBV10-3
d_call: NA
clone_size: once
cdr3_nt: TGTGCCATCAGAATGGGTCCAAACTATGGCTACACCTTC
cdr3_aa: CAIRMGPNYGYTF

j_call: TRBJ2-7
v_call: TRBV27
d_call: NA
clone_size: NA
cdr3_nt: TGTGCCAGCAGTTTATCTGGCCAGGTCGACGGCGAGCAGTACTTC
cdr3_aa: CASSLSGQVDGEQYF

j_call: TRBJ2-7
v_call: TRBV5-1
d_call: TRBD1
clone_size: NA
cdr3_nt: TGCGCCAGCAGCTTTGGGGGGACAGGGGGTTTCTACGAGCAGTACTTC
cdr3_aa: CASSFGGTGGFYEQYF

j_call: TRBJ2-1
v_call: TRBV6-5
d_call: NA
clone_size: NA
cdr3_nt: TGTGCCAGCAGTTGGGTGGCAGGGGACAATGAGCAGTTCTTC
cdr3_aa: CASSWVAGDNEQFF

j_call: TRBJ1-2
v_call: TRBV19
d_call: TRBD1
clone_size: once
cdr3_nt: TGTGCCAGTAGTATCTCCGGGACAGGGGTCTCTTCTAACTATGGCTACACCTTC
cdr3_aa: CASSISGTGVSSNYGYTF

j_call: TRBJ2-5
v_call: TRBV5-6
d_call: NA
clone_size: NA
cdr3_nt: TGTGCCAGCAGCGTACGGGGGACAGAAGAGACCCAGTACTTC
cdr3_aa: CASSVRGTEETQYF

j_call: TRBJ1-1
v_call: TRBV21-1
d_call: NA
clone_size: NA
cdr3_nt: TGTGCCAGCAGATGTAGTGTAGCTACACAACGCACTGAAGCTTTCTTT
cdr3_aa: CASRCSVATQRTEAFF

j_call: TRBJ1-1
v_call: TRBV28
d_call: NA
clone_size: NA
cdr3_nt: TGTGCCAGCAGTTTACCGGGGGAAGCTTTCTTT
cdr3_aa: CASSLPGEAFF

j_call: TRBJ2-7
v_call: TRBV5-1
d_call: NA
clone_size: NA
cdr3_nt: TGCGCCAGCAGCCCAGGACAGTTCTACGAGCAGTACTTC
cdr3_aa: CASSPGQFYEQYF

j_call: TRBJ2-1
v_call: TRBV6-1
d_call: TRBD1
clone_size: NA
cdr3_nt: TGTGCCAGCAGGGAGACAGGGAGCTCCTACAATGAGCAGTTCTTC
cdr3_aa: CASRETGSSYNEQFF

j_call: TRBJ2-5
v_call: TRBV7-2
d_call: NA
clone_size: NA
cdr3_nt: TGTGCCAGCACGTCGAGAAGGGCAGGGACCCAGTACTTC
cdr3_aa: CASTSRRAGTQYF

j_call: TRBJ2-7
v_call: TRBV25-1
d_call: NA
clone_size: NA
cdr3_nt: TGTGCCAGCAGTGAAGGGGTGAGGAACGAGCAGTACTTC
cdr3_aa: CASSEGVRNEQYF

j_call: TRBJ1-6
v_call: TRBV5-4
d_call: TRBD1
clone_size: NA
cdr3_nt: TGTGCCAGTGCCGGGAGGGACAGGGATCTTTCACCCCTCCACTTT
cdr3_aa: CASAGRDRDLSPLHF

j_call: TRBJ1-3
v_call: TRBV7-3
d_call: NA
clone_size: NA
cdr3_nt: TGTGCCAGCTCAAGGGAGAGCTCTGGAAACACCATATATTTT
cdr3_aa: CASSRESSGNTIYF

j_call: TRBJ1-1
v_call: TRBV6-1
d_call: TRBD1
clone_size: NA
cdr3_nt: TGTGCCAGCAGTATCGACAGGGACACTGAAGCTTTCTTT
cdr3_aa: CASSIDRDTEAFF

j_call: TRBJ2-5
v_call: TRBV5-4
d_call: TRBD2
clone_size: NA
cdr3_nt: TGTGCCAGCAGCCGGGATATGAGCGGGGGAGAGACCCAGTACTTC
cdr3_aa: CASSRDMSGGETQYF

j_call: TRBJ1-2
v_call: TRBV29-1
d_call: TRBD1
clone_size: NA
cdr3_nt: TGCAGCGTTGATCGTCGACAGGGCAACTATGGCTACACCTTC
cdr3_aa: CSVDRRQGNYGYTF

j_call: TRBJ1-1
v_call: TRBV21-1
d_call: NA
clone_size: NA
cdr3_nt: TGTGCCAGCAGCAAAGCGCTTTGGTCCGGAACCGAAGCTTTCTTT
cdr3_aa: CASSKALWSGTEAFF

j_call: TRBJ2-3
v_call: TRBV5-1
d_call: TRBD1
clone_size: NA
cdr3_nt: TGCGCCAGCATCAGGGACAGGCGAACTAGCACAGATACGCAGTATTTT
cdr3_aa: CASIRDRRTSTDTQYF

j_call: TRBJ1-1
v_call: TRBV2
d_call: NA
clone_size: NA
cdr3_nt: TGTGCCAGCCTTCCTACTCCACTTGGCACTGAAGCTTTCTTT
cdr3_aa: CASLPTPLGTEAFF

j_call: TRBJ2-2
v_call: TRBV5-4
d_call: NA
clone_size: NA
cdr3_nt: TGTGCCAGCAGCTTGGTTTGGTCTAGGGACGGGGAGCTGTTTTTT
cdr3_aa: CASSLVWSRDGELFF

j_call: TRBJ2-5
v_call: TRBV15
d_call: NA
clone_size: NA
cdr3_nt: TGTGCCACCAGCAGGGGCAGGGGGGAGGGCCAAGAGACCCAGTACTTC
cdr3_aa: CATSRGRGEGQETQYF

j_call: TRBJ2-7
v_call: TRBV11-1
d_call: TRBD1
clone_size: NA
cdr3_nt: TGTGCCAGCAGCTTAAACAGGGGTTCGGGGGAGCAGTACTTC
cdr3_aa: CASSLNRGSGEQYF

j_call: TRBJ2-7
v_call: TRBV10-3
d_call: TRBD2
clone_size: NA
cdr3_nt: TGTGCCATCAAGGGGACTAGCGGGGACGACGAGCAGTACTTC
cdr3_aa: CAIKGTSGDDEQYF

j_call: TRBJ2-7
v_call: TRBV19
d_call: TRBD2
clone_size: NA
cdr3_nt: TGTGCCAGTAGTAAGGGACTAGCGGGGGCCGTCAGACACGAGCAGTACTTC
cdr3_aa: CASSKGLAGAVRHEQYF

j_call: TRBJ1-5
v_call: TRBV5-8
d_call: NA
clone_size: NA
cdr3_nt: TGTGCCAGCAGTCTCGCTAGAGGCGAACAGCCCCAGCATTTT
cdr3_aa: CASSLARGEQPQHF

j_call: TRBJ1-4
v_call: TRBV7-3
d_call: NA
clone_size: NA
cdr3_nt: TGTGCCAGCAGCCTTCTGGGGGGGACTAGGGCAACTAATGAAAAACTGTTTTTT
cdr3_aa: CASSLLGGTRATNEKLFF

j_call: TRBJ1-4
v_call: TRBV5-1
d_call: NA
clone_size: NA
cdr3_nt: TGCGCCAGCAGCTTGGGGGTGGCTAATGAAAAACTGTTTTTT
cdr3_aa: CASSLGVANEKLFF

j_call: TRBJ2-7
v_call: TRBV27
d_call: TRBD1
clone_size: NA
cdr3_nt: TGTGCCAGCAGTCGACCGGGACAGCCACACGAGCAGTACTTC
cdr3_aa: CASSRPGQPHEQYF

j_call: TRBJ2-7
v_call: TRBV28
d_call: NA
clone_size: NA
cdr3_nt: TGTGCCAGCAGTTTAAGGGGTGAAGAGCAGTACTTC
cdr3_aa: CASSLRGEEQYF

j_call: TRBJ1-1
v_call: TRBV19
d_call: NA
clone_size: NA
cdr3_nt: TGTGCCAGTAGCCGAGGTCTGACGGGGAACGAAGCTTTCTTT
cdr3_aa: CASSRGLTGNEAFF

j_call: TRBJ2-7
v_call: TRBV5-1
d_call: NA
clone_size: NA
cdr3_nt: TGCGCCAGCAGCTTGGGTTACTACGAGCAGTACTTC
cdr3_aa: CASSLGYYEQYF